Listed below are T cell receptor beta chains from one sample, sequenced in a study of T cells after posttransplantation cyclophosphamide. Using immunoSEQ multiplex PCR, the repertoire was profiled, and TCRdb retains in-frame clones only, with some absent. This sample comprises around 7,500 clones, none seen once only. Material: PBMCs, obtained after allogeneic stem cell transplant with posttransplant cyclophosphamide. Every receptor here comes from a young adult male patient who received an allogeneic stem cell transplant from an unrelated donor, was CMV-positive, and had acute and chronic GVHD. Some of the T cells might come from the graft donor. Each CDR3 is given with its conserved first and last residue. D genes are given only for firm matches. Size is omitted from some rows. Given values are once, few, many or a class for expanded clones.

length	size	J	V	D	CDR3	DNA
15	few	TRBJ2-3	TRBV5-1	TRBD1	CASSLDGTGSDTQYF	TGCGCCAGCAGTTTGGACGGGACAGGGTCAGATACGCAGTATTTT
17	many	TRBJ2-3	TRBV5-1	TRBD2	CASSLGLAGHSTDTQYF	TGCGCCAGCAGCTTGGGGCTAGCGGGGCATAGCACAGATACGCAGTATTTT
13	many	TRBJ2-1	TRBV5-6	-	CASRRVGYNEQFF	TGTGCCAGCAGGCGGGTAGGGTACAATGAGCAGTTCTTC
16	many	TRBJ2-1	TRBV4-1	-	CASSQDRGFSDNEQFF	TGCGCCAGCAGCCAAGATCGGGGTTTTAGCGACAATGAGCAGTTCTTC
15	medium-sized	TRBJ2-7	TRBV10-3	-	CAISEPPKSSYEQYF	TGTGCCATCAGTGAGCCTCCTAAGAGCTCCTACGAGCAGTACTTC
14	many	TRBJ1-4	TRBV7-9	-	CASSLAGGIEKLFF	TGTGCCAGCAGCTTAGCTGGAGGGATTGAAAAACTGTTTTTT
14	many	TRBJ1-2	TRBV2	-	CASRQTGGWVGYTF	TGTGCCAGCAGGCAAACTGGAGGCTGGGTTGGCTACACCTTC
14	many	TRBJ2-5	TRBV2	TRBD1	CASLGTGASETQYF	TGTGCCAGCTTGGGGACAGGAGCCTCGGAGACCCAGTACTTC
12	medium-sized	TRBJ1-4	TRBV6-5	-	CASGRGGEKLFF	TGTGCCAGCGGGCGGGGAGGCGAAAAACTGTTTTTT
13	many	TRBJ1-6	TRBV5-1	-	CASSFSENSPLHF	TGCGCCAGCAGCTTTAGTGAGAATTCACCCCTCCACTTT
14	many	TRBJ2-5	TRBV7-9	TRBD2	CASSLSGGLETQYF	TGTGCCAGCAGCTTGAGCGGGGGCTTGGAGACCCAGTACTTC
16	medium-sized	TRBJ1-6	TRBV7-9	-	CASSRYNRDYNSPLHF	TGTGCCAGCAGTCGATATAACAGGGATTATAATTCACCCCTCCACTTT
15	many	TRBJ1-2	TRBV19	TRBD1	CASSPDRGPYNGYTF	TGTGCCAGTAGCCCGGACAGGGGGCCGTATAATGGTTACACCTTC
16	many	TRBJ2-3	TRBV4-2	TRBD2	CASSQETSGGTDTQYF	TGTGCCAGCAGCCAGGAGACTAGCGGGGGAACAGATACGCAGTATTTT
18	many	TRBJ2-1	TRBV19	TRBD2	CASSIKPGTGGSYNEQFF	TGTGCCAGTAGTATCAAACCGGGAACGGGGGGGAGTTACAATGAGCAGTTCTTC
15	many	TRBJ1-5	TRBV15	TRBD1	CATSSSGQGFQPQHF	TGTGCCACCAGCTCGAGCGGACAGGGGTTCCAGCCCCAGCATTTT
15	many	TRBJ1-4	TRBV7-9	-	CASSSRGLRNEKLFF	TGTGCCAGCAGCTCCCGGGGACTGCGTAATGAAAAACTGTTTTTT
14	many	TRBJ2-2	TRBV15	-	CATRQGLNTGELFF	TGTGCCACCAGGCAGGGGTTAAACACCGGGGAGCTGTTTTTT
15	many	TRBJ1-2	TRBV7-9	-	CASSLAGTTVLGYTF	TGTGCCAGCAGCTTGGCCGGGACAACCGTTCTCGGCTACACCTTC
17	many	TRBJ2-3	TRBV29-1	TRBD2	CSVQTSGGSTSTDTQYF	TGCAGCGTGCAGACTAGCGGGGGGTCTACTAGCACAGATACGCAGTATTTT
15	many	TRBJ2-3	TRBV11-1	-	CASSLGRVSTDTQYF	TGTGCCAGCAGCTTGGGCAGGGTGAGCACAGATACGCAGTATTTT
14	medium-sized	TRBJ2-7	TRBV4-1	TRBD1	CASSQTGTGNEQYF	TGCGCCAGCAGCCAAACCGGGACAGGGAACGAGCAGTACTTC
16	many	TRBJ2-1	TRBV7-2	TRBD2	CASSLASGGAYNEQFF	TGTGCCAGCAGCTTAGCGAGCGGGGGGGCCTACAATGAGCAGTTCTTC
11	few	TRBJ1-1	TRBV6-5	-	CASTGITEAFF	TGTGCCAGCACCGGGATTACTGAAGCTTTCTTT
16	many	TRBJ2-2	TRBV5-4	TRBD2	CASSPGGLGGTGELFF	TGTGCCAGCAGCCCGGGGGGACTAGGCGGCACCGGGGAGCTGTTTTTT
13	many	TRBJ2-5	TRBV28	TRBD2	CASRTSAVRAQYF	TGTGCCAGCAGAACTAGCGCAGTAAGGGCCCAGTACTTC
13	many	TRBJ2-5	TRBV7-9	TRBD2	CASSLAREGTQYF	TGTGCCAGCAGCTTAGCCAGGGAGGGGACCCAGTACTTC
12	-	TRBJ1-1	TRBV29-1	-	CSAAPSRSEALF	TGCAGCGCCGCCCCATCGCGGAGTGAAGCTCTCTTT
14	many	TRBJ1-1	TRBV29-1	-	CSVNKPGAWAEAFF	TGCAGCGTTAATAAACCTGGGGCATGGGCTGAAGCTTTCTTT
15	many	TRBJ1-3	TRBV7-9	-	CASSPGGLSVNTIYF	TGTGCCAGCAGCCCGGGGGGACTTTCCGTCAACACCATATATTTT
14	many	TRBJ1-1	TRBV23-1	-	CASSHYREGTEAFF	TGCGCCAGCAGTCACTACAGGGAGGGGACTGAAGCTTTCTTT
17	many	TRBJ2-1	TRBV7-7	TRBD2	CASSLEGRGGSYNEQFF	TGTGCTAGCAGCTTAGAGGGGCGGGGGGGCTCCTACAATGAGCAGTTCTTC
15	many	TRBJ2-3	TRBV10-3	-	CASALGAQWTDTQYF	TGTGCCAGCGCACTGGGGGCCCAGTGGACAGATACGCAGTATTTT
15	few	TRBJ2-2	TRBV6-6	-	CASSWRGHHTGELFF	TGTGCCAGCAGTTGGAGGGGGCACCACACCGGGGAGCTGTTTTTT
15	-	TRBJ2-5	TRBV25-1	-	CASSEPRQRQETQYF	TGTGCCAGCAGTGAACCCCGACAGCGCCAAGAGACCCAGTACTTC
14	many	TRBJ1-2	TRBV7-9	-	CASSLREGDYGYTF	TGTGCCAGCAGCTTAAGGGAGGGAGACTATGGCTACACCTTC
16	medium-sized	TRBJ1-5	TRBV6-1	-	CASSEALTEDYQPQHF	TGTGCCAGCAGTGAAGCGCTGACAGAAGATTATCAGCCCCAGCATTTT
16	many	TRBJ1-4	TRBV5-6	TRBD1	CASSLGSTGGGEKLFF	TGTGCCAGCAGCTTGGGCTCGACAGGGGGCGGCGAAAAACTGTTTTTT
14	few	TRBJ2-2	TRBV19	TRBD2	CASTGGGNTGELFF	TGTGCCAGTACAGGCGGGGGAAACACCGGGGAGCTGTTTTTT
15	many	TRBJ2-2	TRBV5-8	-	CASRRDTKNTGELFF	TGTGCCAGCCGACGGGACACCAAGAACACCGGGGAGCTGTTTTTT
18	few	TRBJ2-6	TRBV5-1	TRBD2	CASSSPREEGTGANVLTF	TGCGCCAGCAGCTCCCCCCGGGAGGAGGGGACCGGGGCCAACGTCCTGACTTTC
14	medium-sized	TRBJ1-6	TRBV5-6	-	CASSLGTALSPLHF	TGTGCCAGCAGCTTGGGGACAGCCCTTTCACCCCTCCACTTT
18	-	TRBJ2-6	TRBV7-2	-	CASSPNRGGVTGANVLTF	TGTGCCAGCAGCCCGAACCGCGGGGGCGTTACTGGGGCCAACGTCCTGACTTTC
15	many	TRBJ1-1	TRBV7-9	-	CASSLAGGGRTEAFF	TGTGCCAGCAGCTTAGCGGGGGGGGGTCGGACTGAAGCTTTCTTT
13	many	TRBJ2-1	TRBV29-1	-	CSVTGTFPGEQFF	TGCAGCGTTACAGGGACCTTCCCGGGTGAGCAGTTCTTC
15	many	TRBJ2-3	TRBV19	TRBD2	CASSGLAGAGVTQYF	TGTGCCAGTAGTGGACTAGCGGGGGCGGGAGTTACGCAGTATTTT